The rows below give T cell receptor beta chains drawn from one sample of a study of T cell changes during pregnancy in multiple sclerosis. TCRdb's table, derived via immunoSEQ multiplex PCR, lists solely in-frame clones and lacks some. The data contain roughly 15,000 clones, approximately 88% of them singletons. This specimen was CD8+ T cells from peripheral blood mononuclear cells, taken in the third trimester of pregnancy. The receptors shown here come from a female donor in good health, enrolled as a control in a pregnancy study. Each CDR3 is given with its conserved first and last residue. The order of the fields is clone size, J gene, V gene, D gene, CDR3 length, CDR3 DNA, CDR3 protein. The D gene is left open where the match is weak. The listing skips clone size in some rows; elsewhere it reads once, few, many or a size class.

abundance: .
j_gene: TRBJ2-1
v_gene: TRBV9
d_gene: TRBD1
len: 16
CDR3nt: TGTGCCAGCAGCGTAGCTAGGACAGGGAGTAGCAATGAGCAGTTCTTC
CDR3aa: CASSVARTGSSNEQFF

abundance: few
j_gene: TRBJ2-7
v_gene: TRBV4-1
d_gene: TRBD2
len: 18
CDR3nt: TGCGCCAGCAGCCAGGACCCACCGGGACTAGCGAATTCCTACGAGCAGTACTTC
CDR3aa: CASSQDPPGLANSYEQYF

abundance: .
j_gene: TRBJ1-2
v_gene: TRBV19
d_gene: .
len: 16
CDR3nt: TGTGCCAGTAGTATAGATCTTAGCAGGGTAAACTATGGCTACACCTTC
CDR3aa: CASSIDLSRVNYGYTF

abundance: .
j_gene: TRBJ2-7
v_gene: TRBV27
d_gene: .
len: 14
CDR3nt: TGTGCCAGCAGTTTACTGGGCGATAGCTACGAGCAGTACTTC
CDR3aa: CASSLLGDSYEQYF

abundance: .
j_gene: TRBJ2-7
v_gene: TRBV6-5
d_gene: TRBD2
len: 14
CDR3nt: TGTGCCAGCAGTGTAGCGGGAGGGTTCTACGAGCAGTACTTC
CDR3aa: CASSVAGGFYEQYF

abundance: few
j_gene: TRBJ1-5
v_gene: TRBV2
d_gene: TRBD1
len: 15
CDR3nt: TGTGCCAGCAGGGCCGGGACAGGGACCGATCAGCCCCAGCATTTT
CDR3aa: CASRAGTGTDQPQHF

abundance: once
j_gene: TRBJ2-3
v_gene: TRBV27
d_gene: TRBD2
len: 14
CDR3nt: TGTGCCAGCAGGAATAGCGGGAGTGCAGATACGCAGTATTTT
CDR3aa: CASRNSGSADTQYF

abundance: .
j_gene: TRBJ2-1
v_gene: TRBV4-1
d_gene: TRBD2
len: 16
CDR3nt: TGCGCCAGCAGCCAAGATGTGATAGCGGGGGGTAATGAGCAGTTCTTC
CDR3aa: CASSQDVIAGGNEQFF

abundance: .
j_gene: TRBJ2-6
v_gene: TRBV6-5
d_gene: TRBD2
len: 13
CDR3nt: TGTGCCAGCACGGGAGGTGGGGCCAACGTCCTGACTTTC
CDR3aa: CASTGGGANVLTF

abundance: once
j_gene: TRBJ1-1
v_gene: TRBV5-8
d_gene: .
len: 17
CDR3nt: TGTGCCAGCAGTTCCCGGGACTGGATAAATATGAACACTGAAGCTTTCTTT
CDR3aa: CASSSRDWINMNTEAFF

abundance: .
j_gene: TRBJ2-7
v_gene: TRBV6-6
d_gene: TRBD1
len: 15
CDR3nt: TGTGCCAGCAGTGACCTCGGACAGGGGGATTACGAGCAGTACTTC
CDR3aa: CASSDLGQGDYEQYF

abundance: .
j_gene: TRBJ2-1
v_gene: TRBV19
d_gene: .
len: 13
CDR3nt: TGTGCCAGTAGTATATGGCTCTACAATGAGCAGTTCTTC
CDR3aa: CASSIWLYNEQFF

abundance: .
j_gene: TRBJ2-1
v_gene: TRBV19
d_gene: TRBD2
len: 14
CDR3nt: TGTGCCAGTAGTATATGGCTAGCGGACAATGAGCAGTTCTTC
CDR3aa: CASSIWLADNEQFF

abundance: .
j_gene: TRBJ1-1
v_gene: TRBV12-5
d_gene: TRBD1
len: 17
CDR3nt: TGTGCTAGTGGTTTGGTTGGGACAGGGGTTTTGGACACTGAAGCTTTCTTT
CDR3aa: CASGLVGTGVLDTEAFF

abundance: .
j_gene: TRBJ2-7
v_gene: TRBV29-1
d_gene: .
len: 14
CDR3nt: TGCAGCGTTGAAGTACTAACACGAGAATACGAGCAGTACTTC
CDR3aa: CSVEVLTREYEQYF

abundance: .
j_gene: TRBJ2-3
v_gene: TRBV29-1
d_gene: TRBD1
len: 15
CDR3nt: TGCAGCGTCAACGGACAGGGGGCCGACACAGATACGCAGTATTTT
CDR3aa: CSVNGQGADTDTQYF

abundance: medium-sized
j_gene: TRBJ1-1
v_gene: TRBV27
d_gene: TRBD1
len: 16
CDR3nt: TGTGCCAGCACCCAGACAGGGGGCGCCCAAGACACTGAAGCTTTCTTT
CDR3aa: CASTQTGGAQDTEAFF